The T cell receptor beta chain under discussion was sequenced for a study of T-cell memory formation after mild COVID-19. Whole-study results and caveats: For second-wave clones that peaked at day 37, SARS-CoV-2 specificity went unverified.

TCRdb analysed the 5' RACE reads with MiXCR anew, one entry per CDR3 protein. The table has around 34,000 distinct CDR3 sequences, about 7.7% seen once. This clonotype was seen many times. What it recognizes is unknown. V lost 5 bases and J 0 bases, leaving 13 bases between the germline ends. The germline V gene encodes CDR1 SGHTA and CDR2 FQGNSA. The CDR3 is 15 amino acids. The sequenced sample consisted of PBMCs or a T cell subset sorted from them (not recorded which). The source is a man younger than 35 who had mild COVID-19 (a few samples of this study predate the infection). Cell type and time point are not known. The chain recombines TRBV7-2 with TRBJ1-1, with D perhaps TRBD1 (6 bases). This CDR3 reads CASSQFKGVNTEAFF. In DNA form, the CDR3 reads TGTGCCAGCAGCCAATTCAAGGGGGTGAACACTGAAGCTTTCTTT.